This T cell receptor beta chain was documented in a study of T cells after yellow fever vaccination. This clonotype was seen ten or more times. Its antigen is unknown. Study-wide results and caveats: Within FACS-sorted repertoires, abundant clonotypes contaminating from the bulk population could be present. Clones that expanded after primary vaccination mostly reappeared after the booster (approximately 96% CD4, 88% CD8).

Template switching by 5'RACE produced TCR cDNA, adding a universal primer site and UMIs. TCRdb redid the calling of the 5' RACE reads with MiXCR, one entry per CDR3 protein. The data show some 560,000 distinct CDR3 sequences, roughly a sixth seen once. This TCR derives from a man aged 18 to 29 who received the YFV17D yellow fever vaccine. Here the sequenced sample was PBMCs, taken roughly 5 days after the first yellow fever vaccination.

The CDR3 DNA follows: TGCAGTGCAGGAGGACCGCGCTATGGCTACACCTTC. It encodes CSAGGPRYGYTF. The V call is TRBV20-1, the J call TRBJ1-2; no definite D call. This CDR3 region has 12 residues. The V end lost 6 bases, the J end lost 4 bases, and 12 bases lay between the germline ends. From germline, CDR1 is DFQATT and CDR2 SNEGSKA (reference sequence).